The 24 T cell receptor beta chains presented below share a single source sample, sequenced in a study of PD-L1 blockade in urothelial cancer. Time point described: pretreatment peripheral blood. The repertoire was sequenced with immunoSEQ multiplex PCR; TCRdb's copy has only in-frame clones and lacks some. The sample holds 60,000 to 75,000 clones, 65% to 85% seen once. Sample: PBMCs, taken around atezolizumab (anti-PD-L1) treatment. The receptors originated from a woman aged 70-85 years with urothelial cancer.

By sample fraction, this clone is medium-sized. The chain joins TRBV28 to TRBJ1-4; no clear D gene. Trimming pared 5 bases from V and 3 bases from J, leaving 13 bases between. Germline values: CDR1 MDHEN, CDR2 SYDVKM. The CDR3 consists of 15 residues. The CDR3 coding sequence is TGTGCCAGCAGTCCCTCTACGGAGCCTAATGAAAAACTGTTTTTT. Residues: CASSPSTEPNEKLFF.

The rearrangement joins TRBV18 to TRBJ1-1, with 10 positions matching TRBD1. The length of the CDR3 is 17 residues. Germline values: CDR1 KGHSH, CDR2 LQKENI. V gave up 2 bases and J gave up 4 bases; unmatched junction bases: 10. As DNA, the CDR3 is TGTGCCAGCTCACCAACCGGGACAGGGGCGGTAGGCACTGAAGCTTTCTTT. Translating gives CASSPTGTGAVGTEAFF.

This sequence joins TRBV9 and TRBJ2-1; D is uncertain. Trimming took 3 bases from V and 0 from J, leaving 10 bases between them. The CDR3 runs to 15 residues. CDR1 is SGDLS, CDR2 YYNGEE, per germline. CDR3 coding DNA: TGTGCCAGCAGCGGGAGCGCAGACTCCTACAATGAGCAGTTCTTC. It encodes CASSGSADSYNEQFF.

The chain uses TRBV11-2 and TRBJ2-1; perhaps TRBD2 as D (7 bases). This CDR3 comprises 16 residues. V was clipped by 1 base and J by 5 bases, with 15 bases between them. Germline V gives CDR1 SGHAT, CDR2 FQNNGV. The chain's CDR3 is CASSLVRGPLNNEQFF. The DNA for the CDR3 is TGTGCCAGCAGCTTAGTGCGGGGGCCCCTTAACAATGAGCAGTTCTTC. Looking up the rest from reference TRBV11-2 and TRBJ2-1 gives the full variable domain: EAGVAQSPRYKIIEKRQSVAFWCNPISGHATLYWYQQILGQGPKLLIQFQNNGVVDDSQLPKDRFSAERLKGVDSTLKIQPAKLEDSAVYLCASSLVRGPLNNEQFFGPGTRLTVL.

The rearrangement links TRBV5-1 to TRBJ1-3, with D unresolved. Germline CDR1 SGHRS, CDR2 YFSETQ. The length of the CDR3 is 16 residues. V gave up 4 bases and J gave up 0 bases, with 14 bases separating them. For the CDR3, the DNA is TGCGCCAGCAGCATAGGACTGCTAAGCTCTGGAAACACCATATATTTT. It specifies CASSIGLLSSGNTIYF.

This sequence joins TRBV12-2 and TRBJ2-6; the table's D call, TRBD1, has no DNA check behind it. TRBV12-2 is assigned pseudogene status. CDR3 length equals 19 residues. Written as DNA, the CDR3 is TGTGCAAGTCGCTTCCCCGGGACAGGGAGCCGCCCTGGGGCCAACGTCCTGACTTTC. It is translated as CASRFPGTGSRPGANVLTF.

The chain has TRBV6-6 and TRBJ2-5, with a possible D match to TRBD2 (5 bases). Deletions cut 0 bases from V and 3 bases from J, with 8 bases between. This CDR3 region has 14 residues. From germline, CDR1 is MNHNY and CDR2 SVGAGI (reference sequence). The CDR3 DNA reads as TGTGCCAGCAGTTACTCGAGGGCAGAAGAGACCCAGTACTTC. This gives the protein CASSYSRAEETQYF.

This clone was seen once. The chain recombines TRBV28 with TRBJ2-7; tentatively, D is TRBD1 (6 bases). The CDR3 is 14 amino acids. The germline gives CDR1 MDHEN, CDR2 SYDVKM. V lost 4 bases and J 3 bases, leaving 13 bases between the germline ends. CDR3 amino acids: CASSSPDSFYEQYF. DNA for the CDR3: TGTGCCAGCAGTTCCCCGGACAGCTTCTACGAGCAGTACTTC.

V and J are TRBV5-1 and TRBJ1-1, with no clear D. The ends were cut back, 5 bases at V and 6 bases at J, with 17 bases in the middle. Germline V gene lookup returns CDR1 SGHRS and CDR2 YFSETQ. There are 14 residues in the CDR3. CDR3: CASRLDLAGAEAFF. The DNA of the CDR3 is TGCGCCAGCAGGCTTGACCTTGCGGGCGCTGAAGCTTTCTTT.

This chain uses TRBV5-1 with TRBJ1-3; 8 bases agree with TRBD1. In germline, CDR1 is SGHRS, CDR2 YFSETQ. The V segment lost 1 base and the J segment 11 bases; nucleotides outside the gene matches: 29. This CDR3 contains 21 residues. CDR3 DNA sequence: TGCGCCAGCAGCTTGTACCCCCGGACAGGGAGCCGACTTCAGAACCTTCTCCCCATATATTTT. Residues: CASSLYPRTGSRLQNLLPIYF.

This clone was counted once. The genes are TRBV19 and TRBJ2-7; a possible D gene is TRBD1 (6 bases). The CDR3 length is 15 residues. Trimming left V 3 bases short and J 6 bases short, with 18 bases between. Germline V gives CDR1 LNHDA, CDR2 SQIVND (reference sequence). The CDR3 DNA follows: TGTGCCAGTAGTATTAACCGGGACACCAGCAGCGAGCAGTACTTC. Its protein is CASSINRDTSSEQYF.

The chain recombines TRBV19 with TRBJ2-5; D perhaps matches TRBD1 (6 bases). This CDR3 is built from 13 residues. Trimming removed 5 bases at V and 4 bases at J, with 11 bases between. Looked up from germline, CDR1 is LNHDA and CDR2 is SQIVND (reference sequence). CDR3 coding DNA: TGTGCCAGTAGTTTGACAGGTTTAGAGACCCAGTACTTC. Protein: CASSLTGLETQYF.

The chain combines TRBV5-1 with TRBJ1-4, with 9 bases identical to TRBD1. The CDR3 spans 17 residues. Germline loops: CDR1 SGHRS, CDR2 YFSETQ. Losses at the gene ends were 0 bases for V and 2 bases for J; bases not matched to a gene: 5. The CDR3 DNA is TGCGCCAGCAGCTTGGGGGACAGGGTCGCGACTAATGAAAAACTGTTTTTT. Protein sequence: CASSLGDRVATNEKLFF.

This clone was picked up a small number of times. The V and J genes are TRBV2 and TRBJ1-4; D gene uncertain. Germline assignment: CDR1 SNHLY and CDR2 FYNNEI. This CDR3 region has 15 residues. V was trimmed by 4 bases and J by 4 bases, leaving 13 bases between them. CDR3 coding DNA: TGTGCCAGCAGTGCCTCGAGGAATTTTAATGAAAAACTGTTTTTT. It codes for CASSASRNFNEKLFF.

This clone has a single count. This sequence joins TRBV10-3 and TRBJ1-1, with TRBD1 matching 9 bases. The J segment lost 1 base and the V segment lost 4 bases, leaving 10 bases of the junction unmatched. This CDR3 comprises 17 residues. The germline V gene encodes CDR1 ENHRY and CDR2 SYGVKD. The CDR3 here is CAISVSQPGQGNTEAFF. CDR3 sequence (DNA): TGTGCCATCAGTGTTTCACAACCGGGACAGGGGAACACTGAAGCTTTCTTT.

J is TRBJ2-7 and V is TRBV28, with 9 bases fitting TRBD2. V lost 6 bases and J lost 2; bases outside the gene matches: 5. CDR3 length: 14 residues. The germline V gene encodes CDR1 MDHEN and CDR2 SYDVKM. The CDR3 nucleotides are TGTGCCAGCAGGAGACTAGCGGAAACCTACGAGCAGTACTTC. Its protein product is CASRRLAETYEQYF.

The genes are TRBV2 and TRBJ2-5, with 9 bases aligning to TRBD2. Germline V lookup: CDR1 SNHLY, CDR2 FYNNEI. There are 15 residues in the CDR3. With V trimmed by 7 bases and J by 5 bases, 11 bases remained unmatched. CDR3 sequence reads: CASMLRAGGLETQYF. In DNA, the CDR3 is TGTGCCAGCATGCTAAGGGCGGGGGGGCTTGAGACCCAGTACTTC.

The J gene is TRBJ2-5, the V gene TRBV18, with D possibly TRBD1 on 6 matching bases. Germline CDR1 reads KGHSH; CDR2 reads LQKENI. V gave up 4 bases and J gave up 2 bases, with 11 bases separating them. This CDR3 spans 14 amino acids. This chain's CDR3 is CASSLGGEQETQYF. The CDR3 DNA is TGTGCCAGCTCACTAGGGGGTGAGCAAGAGACCCAGTACTTC.

The rearrangement uses TRBV18 and TRBJ1-5; perhaps TRBD1 as D (6 bases). Germline CDR1 is KGHSH and CDR2 is LQKENI. The CDR3 extends over 12 amino acids. V shed 3 bases and J shed 7 bases, with 7 bases lying between them. CDR3 loop: CASSPQGQPQHF. CDR3 in DNA: TGTGCCAGCTCACCGCAGGGGCAGCCCCAGCATTTT.

This clone has just a few counts. V usage is TRBV6-6 and J usage is TRBJ2-1, with a weak D call TRBD1 (5 bases). The ends were cut back, 4 bases at V and 6 bases at J, with 7 bases in the middle. Germline CDR1 reads MNHNY; CDR2 reads SVGAGI (reference sequence). The CDR3 runs to 12 residues. CDR3 amino acids: CASSSDSNEQFF. CDR3 nucleotide sequence: TGTGCCAGCAGTTCCGACAGCAATGAGCAGTTCTTC.

The count of this clone is one. The genes are TRBV5-1 and TRBJ1-1; maybe TRBD1 (5 bases). The CDR3 runs to 13 residues. The germline V gene has CDR1 SGHRS and CDR2 YFSETQ. Between the trimmed V and J ends, which lost 4 bases and 8 bases, there was a span of 15 bases. The CDR3 loop reads CASSDEDTGEAFF. The CDR3 nucleotides read TGCGCCAGCAGCGACGAGGACACAGGAGAAGCTTTCTTT.

The chain links TRBV6-5 to TRBJ2-3, with 8 bases identical to TRBD1. Germline values: CDR1 MNHEY, CDR2 SVGAGI. V was clipped by 5 bases and J by 6 bases; unmatched bases: 10. The CDR3 has 15 residues. The DNA for the CDR3 is TGTGCCAGCAGTACGGGACAGGTGATAGTGGATACGCAGTATTTT. Translating it yields CASSTGQVIVDTQYF.

The chain links TRBV5-1 to TRBJ2-5; 7 bases align to TRBD1. The germline gives CDR1 SGHRS, CDR2 YFSETQ. The CDR3 consists of 16 residues. V lost 0 bases to trimming and J lost 5 bases; unmatched junction nucleotides: 10. The CDR3 spells CASSLGQGLSLETQYF. The CDR3 DNA reads TGCGCCAGCAGCTTGGGACAGGGATTGAGTCTGGAGACCCAGTACTTC.

The J gene is TRBJ1-3, the V gene TRBV12-2. TRBV12-2 is tagged as a pseudogene. The CDR3 is 15 amino acids. For the CDR3, the DNA is TGTGCAAGTCGCTTAGTAGTCCGTAGCTCTTGGACCATATATTTT. Protein sequence: CASRLVVRSSWTIYF.